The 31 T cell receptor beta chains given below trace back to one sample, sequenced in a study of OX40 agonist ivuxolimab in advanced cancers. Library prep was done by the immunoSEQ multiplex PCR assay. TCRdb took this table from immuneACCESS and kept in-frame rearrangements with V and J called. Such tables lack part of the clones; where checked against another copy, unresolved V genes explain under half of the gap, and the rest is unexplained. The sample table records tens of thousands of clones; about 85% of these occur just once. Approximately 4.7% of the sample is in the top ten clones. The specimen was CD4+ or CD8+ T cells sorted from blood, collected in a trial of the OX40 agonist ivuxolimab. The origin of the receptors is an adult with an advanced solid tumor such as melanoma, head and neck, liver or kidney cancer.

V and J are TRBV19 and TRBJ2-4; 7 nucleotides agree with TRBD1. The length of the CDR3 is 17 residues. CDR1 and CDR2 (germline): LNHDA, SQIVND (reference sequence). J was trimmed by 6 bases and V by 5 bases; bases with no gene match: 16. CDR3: CASSLSPTGMRGNIQYF. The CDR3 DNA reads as TGTGCCAGTAGTCTCAGCCCGACAGGGATGAGGGGAAACATTCAGTACTTC.

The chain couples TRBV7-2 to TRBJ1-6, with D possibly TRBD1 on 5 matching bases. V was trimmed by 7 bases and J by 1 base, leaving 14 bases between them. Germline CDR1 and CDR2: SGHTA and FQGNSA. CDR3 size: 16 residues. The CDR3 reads CASKGAGGSYNSPLHF. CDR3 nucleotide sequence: TGTGCCAGCAAGGGCGCGGGGGGATCCTATAATTCACCCCTCCACTTT.

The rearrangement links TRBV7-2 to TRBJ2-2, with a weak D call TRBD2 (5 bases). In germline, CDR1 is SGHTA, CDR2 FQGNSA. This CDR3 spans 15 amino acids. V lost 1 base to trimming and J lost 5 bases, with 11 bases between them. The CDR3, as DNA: TGTGCCAGCAGCTTAGTCGCGGGCGGGACCGGGGAGCTGTTTTTT. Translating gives CASSLVAGGTGELFF.

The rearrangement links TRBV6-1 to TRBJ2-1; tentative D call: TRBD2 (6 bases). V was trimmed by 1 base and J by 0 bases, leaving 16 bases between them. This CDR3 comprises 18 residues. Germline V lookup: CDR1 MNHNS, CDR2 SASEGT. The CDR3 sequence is CASSEDVKGLGSYNEQFF. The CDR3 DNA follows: TGTGCCAGCAGTGAAGACGTTAAGGGACTGGGCTCCTACAATGAGCAGTTCTTC.

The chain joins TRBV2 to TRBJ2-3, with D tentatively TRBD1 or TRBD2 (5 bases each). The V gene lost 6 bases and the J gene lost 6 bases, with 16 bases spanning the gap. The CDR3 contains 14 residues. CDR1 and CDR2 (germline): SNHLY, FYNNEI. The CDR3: CASRVTGGPDTQYF. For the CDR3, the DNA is TGTGCCAGCAGGGTCACAGGAGGCCCCGATACGCAGTATTTT.

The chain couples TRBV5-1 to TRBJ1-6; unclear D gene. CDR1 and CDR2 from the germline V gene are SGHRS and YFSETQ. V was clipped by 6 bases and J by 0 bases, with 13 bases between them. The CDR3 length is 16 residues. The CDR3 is CASKMSTSSYNSPLHF. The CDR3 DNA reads TGCGCCAGCAAAATGAGCACCAGCTCCTATAATTCACCCCTCCACTTT.

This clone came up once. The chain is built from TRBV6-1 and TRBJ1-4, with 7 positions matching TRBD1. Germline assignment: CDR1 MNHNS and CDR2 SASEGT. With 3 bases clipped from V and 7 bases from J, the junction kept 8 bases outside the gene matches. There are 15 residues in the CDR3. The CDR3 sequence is CASSEMWTGGEKLFF. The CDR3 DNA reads TGTGCCAGCAGTGAGATGTGGACAGGTGGTGAAAAACTGTTTTTT.

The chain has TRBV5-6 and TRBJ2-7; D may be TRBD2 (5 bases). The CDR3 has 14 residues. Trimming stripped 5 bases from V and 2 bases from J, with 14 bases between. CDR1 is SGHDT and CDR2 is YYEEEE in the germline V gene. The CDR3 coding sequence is TGTGCCAGCAGTCGGGATACGGGGACCTACGAGCAGTACTTC. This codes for CASSRDTGTYEQYF.

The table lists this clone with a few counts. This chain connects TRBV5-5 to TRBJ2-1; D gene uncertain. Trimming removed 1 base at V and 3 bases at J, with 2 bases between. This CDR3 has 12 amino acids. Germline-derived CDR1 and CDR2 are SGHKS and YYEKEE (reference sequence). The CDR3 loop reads CASSLIYNEQFF. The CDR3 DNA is TGTGCCAGCAGCTTGATCTACAATGAGCAGTTCTTC.

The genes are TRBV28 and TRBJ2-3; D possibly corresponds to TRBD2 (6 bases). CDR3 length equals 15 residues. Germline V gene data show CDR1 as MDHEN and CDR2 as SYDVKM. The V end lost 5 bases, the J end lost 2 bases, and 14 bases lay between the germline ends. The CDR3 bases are TGTGCCAGCAGTCCCCGGGAGCGCTACACAGATACGCAGTATTTT. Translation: CASSPRERYTDTQYF. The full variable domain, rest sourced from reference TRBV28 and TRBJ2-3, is DVKVTQSSRYLVKRTGEKVFLECVQDMDHENMFWYRQDPGLGLRLIYFSYDVKMKEKGDIPEGYSVSREKKERFSLILESASTNQTSMYLCASSPRERYTDTQYFGPGTRLTVL.

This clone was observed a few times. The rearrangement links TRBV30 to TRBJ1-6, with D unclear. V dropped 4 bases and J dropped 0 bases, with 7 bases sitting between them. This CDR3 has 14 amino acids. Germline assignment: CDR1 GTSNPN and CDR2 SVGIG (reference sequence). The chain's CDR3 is CAWTPSSYNSPLHF. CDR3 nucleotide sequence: TGTGCCTGGACACCTAGCTCCTATAATTCACCCCTCCACTTT.

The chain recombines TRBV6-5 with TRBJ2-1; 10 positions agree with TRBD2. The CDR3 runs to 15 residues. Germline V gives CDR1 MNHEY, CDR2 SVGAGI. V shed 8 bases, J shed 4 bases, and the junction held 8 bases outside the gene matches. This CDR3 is CASGIAGGIYNEQFF. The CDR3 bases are TGTGCCAGCGGAATAGCGGGGGGAATTTACAATGAGCAGTTCTTC.

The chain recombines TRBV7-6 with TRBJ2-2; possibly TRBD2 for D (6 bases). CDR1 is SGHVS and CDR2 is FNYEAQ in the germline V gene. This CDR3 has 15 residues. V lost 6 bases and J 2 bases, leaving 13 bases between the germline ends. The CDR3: CASRLSGLNTGELFF. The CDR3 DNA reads TGTGCCAGCAGACTTAGCGGACTCAACACCGGGGAGCTGTTTTTT.

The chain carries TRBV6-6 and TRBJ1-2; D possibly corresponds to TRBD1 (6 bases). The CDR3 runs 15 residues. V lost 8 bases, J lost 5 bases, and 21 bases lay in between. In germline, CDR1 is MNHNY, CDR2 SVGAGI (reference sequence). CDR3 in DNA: TGTGCCAGCTCCCCTGACAGGTCTGGTATATATGGCTACACCTTC. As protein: CASSPDRSGIYGYTF.

The CDR3 loop is CASRNGGPQRVPSYNEQFF. The CDR3 DNA reads TGTGCCAGCCGCAACGGGGGCCCTCAGCGGGTTCCTTCCTACAATGAGCAGTTCTTC. This chain joins TRBV28 and TRBJ2-1; D may correspond to TRBD1 or TRBD2 (6 bases each). CDR1 and CDR2 (germline): MDHEN, SYDVKM. V was pared by 8 bases and J by 1 base, with 27 bases between. CDR3 length: 19 residues.

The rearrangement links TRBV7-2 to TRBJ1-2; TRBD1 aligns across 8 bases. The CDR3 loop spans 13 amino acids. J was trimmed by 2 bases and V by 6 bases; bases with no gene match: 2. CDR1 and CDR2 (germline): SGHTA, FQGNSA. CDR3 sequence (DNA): TGTGCCAGCAGGGACAGGGCGAACTATGGCTACACCTTC. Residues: CASRDRANYGYTF.

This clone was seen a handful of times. CDR3 in amino acids: CASSFQDYEAFF. CDR3 bases: TGTGCCAGCAGTTTCCAGGATTATGAAGCTTTCTTT. V and J are TRBV7-2 and TRBJ1-1; D remains unclear. From germline, CDR1 is SGHTA and CDR2 FQGNSA. The CDR3 is 12 residues long. The V end was cut by 6 bases, the J end by 7 bases, with 12 bases between.

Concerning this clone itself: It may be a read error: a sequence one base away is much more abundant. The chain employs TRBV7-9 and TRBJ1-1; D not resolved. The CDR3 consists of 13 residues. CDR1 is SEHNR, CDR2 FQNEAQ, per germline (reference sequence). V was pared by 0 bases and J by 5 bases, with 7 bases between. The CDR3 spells CASSLAWGTEAFF. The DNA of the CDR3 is TGTGCCAGCAGCTTAGCGTGGGGAACTGAAGCTTTCTTT.

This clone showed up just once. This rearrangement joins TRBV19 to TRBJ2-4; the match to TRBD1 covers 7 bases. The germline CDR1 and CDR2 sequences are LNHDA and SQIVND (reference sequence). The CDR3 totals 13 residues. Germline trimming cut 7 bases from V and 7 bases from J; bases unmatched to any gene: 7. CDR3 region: CASTSTGWNIQYF. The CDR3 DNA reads TGTGCCAGTACCTCGACAGGGTGGAACATTCAGTACTTC.

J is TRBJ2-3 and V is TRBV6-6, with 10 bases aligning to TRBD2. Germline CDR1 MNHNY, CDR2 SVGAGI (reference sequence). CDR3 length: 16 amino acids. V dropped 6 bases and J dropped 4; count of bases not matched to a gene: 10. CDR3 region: CASRGLGTSASDTQYF. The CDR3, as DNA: TGTGCCAGCAGGGGCTTGGGGACTAGCGCCTCAGATACGCAGTATTTT.

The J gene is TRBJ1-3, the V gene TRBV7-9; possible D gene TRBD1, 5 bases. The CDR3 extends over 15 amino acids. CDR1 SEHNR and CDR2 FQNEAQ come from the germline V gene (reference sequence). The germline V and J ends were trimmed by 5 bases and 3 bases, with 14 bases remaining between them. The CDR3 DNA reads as TGTGCCAGCAGCCCAAAACACAGGATTGGAAACACCATATATTTT. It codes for CASSPKHRIGNTIYF.

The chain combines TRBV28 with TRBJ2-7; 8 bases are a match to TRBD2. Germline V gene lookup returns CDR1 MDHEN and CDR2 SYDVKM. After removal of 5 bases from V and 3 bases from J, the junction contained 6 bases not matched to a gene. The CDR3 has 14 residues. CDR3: CASSRREARYEQYF. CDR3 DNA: TGTGCCAGCAGTAGGCGGGAGGCACGCTACGAGCAGTACTTC.

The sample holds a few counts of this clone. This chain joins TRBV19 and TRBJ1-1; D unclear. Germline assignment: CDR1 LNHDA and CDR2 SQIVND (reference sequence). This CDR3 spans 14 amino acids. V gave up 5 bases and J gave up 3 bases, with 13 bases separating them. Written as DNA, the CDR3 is TGTGCCAGTAGTTTGGGCCCCGCAGACACTGAAGCTTTCTTT. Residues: CASSLGPADTEAFF. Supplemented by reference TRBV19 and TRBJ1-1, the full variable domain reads DGGITQSPKYLFRKEGQNVTLSCEQNLNHDAMYWYRQDPGQGLRLIYYSQIVNDFQKGDIAEGYSVSREKKESFPLTVTSAQKNPTAFYLCASSLGPADTEAFFGQGTRLTVV.

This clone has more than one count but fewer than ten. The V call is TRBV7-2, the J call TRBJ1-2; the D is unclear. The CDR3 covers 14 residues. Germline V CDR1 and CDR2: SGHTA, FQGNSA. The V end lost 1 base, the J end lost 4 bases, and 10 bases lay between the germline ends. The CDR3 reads CASSLVPTSYGYTF. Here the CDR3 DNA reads TGTGCCAGCAGCTTAGTTCCTACATCCTATGGCTACACCTTC.

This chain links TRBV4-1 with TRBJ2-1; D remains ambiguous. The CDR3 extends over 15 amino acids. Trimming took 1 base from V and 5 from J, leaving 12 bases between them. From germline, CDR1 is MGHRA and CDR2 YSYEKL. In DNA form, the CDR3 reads TGCGCCAGCAGCCAAGTGGCGGTCCCACACAATGAGCAGTTCTTC. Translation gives CASSQVAVPHNEQFF.

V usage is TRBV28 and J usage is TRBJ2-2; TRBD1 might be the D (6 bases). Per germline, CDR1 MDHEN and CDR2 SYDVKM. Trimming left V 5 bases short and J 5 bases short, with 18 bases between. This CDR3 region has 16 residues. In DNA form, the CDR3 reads TGTGCCAGCAGTCGACTCGTTGGGGGCGGTACCGGGGAGCTGTTTTTT. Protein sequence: CASSRLVGGGTGELFF. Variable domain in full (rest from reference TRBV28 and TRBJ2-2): DVKVTQSSRYLVKRTGEKVFLECVQDMDHENMFWYRQDPGLGLRLIYFSYDVKMKEKGDIPEGYSVSREKKERFSLILESASTNQTSMYLCASSRLVGGGTGELFFGEGSRLTVL.

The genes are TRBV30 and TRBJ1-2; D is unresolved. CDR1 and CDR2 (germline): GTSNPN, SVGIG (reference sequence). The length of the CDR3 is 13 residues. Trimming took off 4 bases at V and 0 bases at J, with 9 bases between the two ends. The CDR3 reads CAWTVEANYGYTF. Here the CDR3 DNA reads TGTGCCTGGACGGTTGAGGCTAACTATGGCTACACCTTC.

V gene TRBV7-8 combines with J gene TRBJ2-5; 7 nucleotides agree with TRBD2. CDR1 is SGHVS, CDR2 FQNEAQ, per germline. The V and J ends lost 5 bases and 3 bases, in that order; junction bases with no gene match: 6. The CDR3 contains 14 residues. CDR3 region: CASSPLAGKETQYF. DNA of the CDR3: TGTGCCAGCAGCCCCTTAGCGGGTAAAGAGACCCAGTACTTC.

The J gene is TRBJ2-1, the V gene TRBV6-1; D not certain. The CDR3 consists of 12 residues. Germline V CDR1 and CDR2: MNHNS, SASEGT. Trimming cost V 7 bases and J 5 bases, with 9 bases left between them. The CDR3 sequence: CASTPLDNEQFF. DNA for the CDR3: TGTGCCAGCACACCTTTGGACAATGAGCAGTTCTTC.

The CDR3 spells CASSWGSYTGELFF. CDR3 bases: TGTGCCAGCAGTTGGGGCAGTTACACCGGGGAGCTGTTTTTT. J is TRBJ2-2 and V is TRBV27, with D tentatively TRBD1 (5 bases). CDR3 length: 14 amino acids. Looked up from germline, CDR1 is MNHEY and CDR2 is SMNVEV (reference sequence). The V end lost 4 bases, the J end lost 3 bases, and 9 bases lay between the germline ends.

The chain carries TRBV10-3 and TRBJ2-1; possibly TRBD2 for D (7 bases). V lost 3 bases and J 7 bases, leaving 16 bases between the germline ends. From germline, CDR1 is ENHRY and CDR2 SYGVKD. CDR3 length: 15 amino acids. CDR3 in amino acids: CAISEGGGEENEQFF. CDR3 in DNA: TGTGCCATCAGTGAAGGCGGGGGCGAAGAGAATGAGCAGTTCTTC.